The rows below give T cell receptor beta chains drawn from one sample of a study of T-cell reconstitution after alpha-beta-depleted transplantation in children. TCRdb used MiXCR to reprocess the PCR reads, holding one entry per CDR3 protein. In the table there are about 110,000 distinct CDR3 sequences, approximately 6.9% of which are singletons. The sequenced sample was PBMCs, mostly from graft donor cells, obtained 360 days after TCRalphabeta/CD19-depleted stem cell transplant. The receptor source for this set is a male patient aged 2-10 years who had a stem cell transplant for acute lymphoblastic leukemia, so the T cells may come from the graft donor. CDR3s include the opening cysteine and the closing phenylalanine or tryptophan. The size of a clone is reported for some rows only, either as once, few or many, or as a class for expanded clones.

size: .
V: TRBV7-8
length: 16
CDR3: CASSSEWGAPTYEQYF

size: many
V: TRBV11-3
length: 15
CDR3: CASSSGGGAYNEQFF

size: many
V: TRBV15
length: 14
CDR3: CATSQGTSTDTQYF

size: few
V: TRBV5-4
length: 17
CDR3: CASSPGEREASYNEQFF

size: many
V: TRBV7-6
length: 16
CDR3: CASSLFAGEDNSPLHF

size: many
V: TRBV6-5
length: 14
CDR3: CASSWLARSETQYF

size: many
V: TRBV6-2/TRBV6-3
length: 12
CDR3: CASQGALKTQYF

size: many
V: TRBV29-1
length: 15
CDR3: CSVYPGGKSTDTQYF

size: many
V: TRBV28
length: 12
CDR3: CASSLSGLEAFF

size: few
V: TRBV7-6
length: 15
CDR3: CASSFSGRASDTQYF

size: few
V: TRBV9
length: 15
CDR3: CASSVADSLAYEQYF

size: many
V: TRBV29-1
length: 14
CDR3: CSVANTQGTYEQYF

size: many
V: TRBV7-9
length: 15
CDR3: CASSPGQGMNTEAFF

size: few
V: TRBV6-5
length: 19
CDR3: CASSSVPGTGYSYNSPLHF

size: .
V: TRBV25-1
length: 15
CDR3: CASSGTSGKGGEQFF

size: many
V: TRBV27
length: 15
CDR3: CASSEGTGFRDEQYF

size: many
V: TRBV20-1
length: 19
CDR3: CSASIRLAGASSGSDTQYF

size: .
V: TRBV7-9
length: 15
CDR3: CASSPLAGLSYEQYF

size: few
V: TRBV28
length: 11
CDR3: CASSLVTSFFF

size: many
V: TRBV9
length: 16
CDR3: CASSVSLSEGNYGYTF

size: .
V: TRBV4-2
length: 13
CDR3: CASSQARVQPQHF

size: many
V: TRBV4-1
length: 14
CDR3: CASSQEGGGTEAFF

size: .
V: TRBV5-6
length: 11
CDR3: CASSSYNTQYF

size: .
V: TRBV25-1
length: 13
CDR3: CASRDSQNYGYTF

size: many
V: TRBV2
length: 15
CDR3: CASTGGGLAKNIQYF

size: few
V: TRBV7-9
length: 15
CDR3: CASSGYSGANYGYTF

size: .
V: TRBV14
length: 16
CDR3: CASSQGYRGALYGYTF

size: many
V: TRBV6-1
length: 12
CDR3: CAALRDRETQYF

size: .
V: TRBV18
length: 16
CDR3: CASSPPTVSSTDTQYF

size: many
V: TRBV29-1
length: 17
CDR3: CSVGPGTVSSYQETQYF

size: many
V: TRBV5-1
length: 16
CDR3: CASSLFLGAGDNEQFF

size: few
V: TRBV6-4
length: 17
CDR3: CASSGDREKGSTDTQYF

size: many
V: TRBV7-2
length: 13
CDR3: CASSLGLLYEQYF

size: .
V: TRBV12-3/TRBV12-4
length: 18
CDR3: CASSIIKGGESQNTEAFF

size: many
V: TRBV20-1
length: 12
CDR3: CSVGRGNQPQHF

size: .
V: TRBV9
length: 15
CDR3: CASSRQGDGGNTIYF

size: .
V: TRBV15
length: 18
CDR3: CATSRDLRDRVGGYEQYF

size: many
V: TRBV12-3/TRBV12-4
length: 16
CDR3: CASSLTGLKSTDTQYF

size: .
V: TRBV13
length: 15
CDR3: CASSTRNRGRGDYTF

size: few
V: TRBV28
length: 14
CDR3: CASSLWVGEQGDTF

size: many
V: TRBV4-1
length: 18
CDR3: CASSQDPVANFFFHEQFF

size: many
V: TRBV6-1
length: 14
CDR3: CATSPIQGTDTQYF

size: .
V: TRBV25-1
length: 14
CDR3: CASSPGTMGEKLFF

size: .
V: TRBV7-9
length: 14
CDR3: CASSLGRRNQPQHF

size: few
V: TRBV10-2
length: 14
CDR3: CASSESGPRNEAFF

size: .
V: TRBV24-1
length: 14
CDR3: CATSDPESRYGYTF

size: many
V: TRBV9
length: 17
CDR3: CASSVTGRPSLNTEAFF

size: few
V: TRBV6-1
length: 15
CDR3: CASSREGNSNQPQHF

size: many
V: TRBV13
length: 14
CDR3: CASSPRGQDTEAFF

size: few
V: TRBV18
length: 13
CDR3: CASSPGPANIQYF

size: .
V: TRBV7-2
length: 15
CDR3: CASSPRGTGPYEQYF

size: .
V: TRBV25-1
length: 14
CDR3: CASRGRTYNSPLHF

size: few
V: TRBV7-9
length: 13
CDR3: CAAQDALSYEQYF

size: few
V: TRBV7-2
length: 16
CDR3: CASSLELAGGSYEQYF